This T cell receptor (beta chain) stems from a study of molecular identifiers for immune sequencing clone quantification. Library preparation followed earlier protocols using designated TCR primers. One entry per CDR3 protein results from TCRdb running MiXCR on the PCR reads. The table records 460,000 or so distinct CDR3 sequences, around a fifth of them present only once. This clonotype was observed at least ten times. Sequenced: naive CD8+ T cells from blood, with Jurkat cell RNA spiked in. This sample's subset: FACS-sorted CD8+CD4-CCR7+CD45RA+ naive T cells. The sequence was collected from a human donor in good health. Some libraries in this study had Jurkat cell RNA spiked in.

In DNA form, the CDR3 reads TGTGCCAGCAGTAACCGCCCCACAGGGGAAGAGACCCAGTACTTC. This sequence encodes CASSNRPTGEETQYF. The J gene is TRBJ2-5, the V gene TRBV12-3 or TRBV12-4; TRBD1 aligns across 7 bases. The CDR3 runs 15 residues. The ends lost 5 bases at V and 3 bases at J; junction bases unmatched: 9.